The rows below give T cell receptor beta chains drawn from one sample of a study of cytomegalovirus exposure and HLA in healthy donors. Profiled with immunoSEQ multiplex PCR; TCRdb holds only in-frame clones, not every one. The data hold roughly 300,000 clones, with 75% to 90% observed a single time. The sample taken for sequencing was PBMCs. The receptors were sampled from a woman between 18 and 29 years old in good health and CMV-seronegative. CDR3s include the opening cysteine and the closing phenylalanine or tryptophan. The D gene is left open where the match is weak. Expanded clones get a size class; other rows say once, few or many, or leave the size out.

D	V	size	J	CDR3	DNA
TRBD2	TRBV6-6	once	TRBJ2-1	CASSLAGGGEQFF	TGTGCCAGCAGTTTAGCGGGAGGGGGTGAGCAGTTCTTC
NA	TRBV4-3	NA	TRBJ1-3	CASSQGSSGGFGNTIYF	TGCGCCAGCAGCCAGGGATCGTCGGGAGGGTTCGGAAACACCATATATTTT
NA	TRBV6-5	NA	TRBJ2-7	CASSYRQGPSYEQYF	TGTGCCAGCAGTTACAGGCAGGGGCCTTCCTACGAGCAGTACTTC
TRBD1	TRBV9	once	TRBJ1-2	CASSVVGGGQGAGGYTF	TGTGCCAGCAGCGTAGTGGGAGGAGGACAGGGGGCTGGAGGCTACACCTTC
NA	TRBV19	NA	TRBJ1-1	CASSTRQKNTEAFF	TGTGCCAGTAGTACCCGACAGAAGAACACTGAAGCTTTCTTT
TRBD2	TRBV6-6	NA	TRBJ2-5	CASSSKIAGLQETQYF	TGTGCCAGCAGCTCAAAAATAGCGGGCCTACAAGAGACCCAGTACTTC
TRBD1	TRBV28	NA	TRBJ1-5	CASSFGDRALQPQHF	TGTGCCAGCAGTTTCGGGGACAGGGCCCTTCAGCCCCAGCATTTT
NA	TRBV5-1	NA	TRBJ2-1	CASSLPPSSYNEQFF	TGCGCCAGCAGCTTGCCGCCCAGCTCCTACAATGAGCAGTTCTTC
TRBD1	TRBV4-3	NA	TRBJ1-3	CASSQDRGGQSSGNTIYF	TGCGCCAGCAGCCAAGATCGGGGGGGACAGAGCTCTGGAAACACCATATATTTT
TRBD2	TRBV18	NA	TRBJ2-7	CASSPRSSGSDEQYF	TGTGCCAGCTCACCAAGGTCTAGCGGGAGTGATGAGCAGTACTTC
NA	TRBV11-3	NA	TRBJ1-1	CASSLESDTEAFF	TGTGCCAGCAGCTTAGAGTCGGACACTGAAGCTTTCTTT
NA	TRBV2	NA	TRBJ1-2	CASRAGEYYGYTF	TGTGCCAGCAGAGCAGGGGAATACTATGGCTACACCTTC
TRBD1	TRBV4-3	NA	TRBJ2-6	CASSQAGTADSGANVLTF	TGCGCCAGCAGCCAAGCCGGGACAGCGGACTCTGGGGCCAACGTCCTGACTTTC
TRBD1	TRBV18	NA	TRBJ2-1	CASSPRTGVNEQFF	TGTGCCAGCTCACCACGGACAGGGGTCAATGAGCAGTTCTTC
TRBD1	TRBV4-1	NA	TRBJ1-3	CASSPPDRAHTIYF	TGCGCCAGCAGCCCTCCAGACAGGGCACACACCATATATTTT
NA	TRBV27	NA	TRBJ2-7	CASSHRQDSYEQYF	TGTGCCAGCAGCCATAGACAGGACTCCTACGAGCAGTACTTC
NA	TRBV12-5	NA	TRBJ1-1	CASALGGRLNTEAFF	TGTGCTAGTGCCCTGGGAGGCAGGCTAAACACTGAAGCTTTCTTT
TRBD1	TRBV9	NA	TRBJ1-2	CASSPRDRGYGYTF	TGTGCCAGCAGCCCCCGGGACAGGGGTTATGGCTACACCTTC
TRBD2	TRBV5-1	NA	TRBJ2-2	CASSVSAGATGELFF	TGCGCCAGCAGCGTTTCAGCGGGAGCGACCGGGGAGCTGTTTTTT
TRBD1	TRBV6-5	NA	TRBJ2-7	CASSYGQGAYEQYF	TGTGCCAGCAGTTACGGACAGGGCGCCTACGAGCAGTACTTC
TRBD2	TRBV7-3	NA	TRBJ2-1	CASSLTSGSPYNEQFF	TGTGCCAGCAGCTTGACTAGCGGGAGCCCGTACAATGAGCAGTTCTTC
NA	TRBV6-6	NA	TRBJ2-1	CASSPDSRNEQFF	TGTGCCAGCAGTCCCGACAGCAGGAATGAGCAGTTCTTC
TRBD2	TRBV11-2	NA	TRBJ2-7	CASSRGTDALTSGSYEQYF	TGTGCCAGCAGCCGCGGGACGGACGCCCTGACTAGCGGATCCTACGAGCAGTACTTC
TRBD1	TRBV5-1	NA	TRBJ1-2	CASSFGQGNYGYTF	TGCGCCAGCAGCTTCGGACAGGGGAACTATGGCTACACCTTC
TRBD2	TRBV5-1	few	TRBJ2-7	CASSLGAGGTYEQYF	TGCGCCAGCAGCTTGGGGGCGGGAGGAACCTACGAGCAGTACTTC
NA	TRBV6-6	NA	TRBJ2-1	CASSHAVLGSYNEQFF	TGTGCCAGCAGTCACGCGGTCCTCGGCTCCTACAATGAGCAGTTCTTC
NA	TRBV28	once	TRBJ2-7	CASGTVGYEQYF	TGTGCCAGCGGTACAGTAGGCTACGAGCAGTACTTC
TRBD2	TRBV13	NA	TRBJ2-3	CASSLRALAGTDTQYF	TGTGCCAGCAGCTTAAGGGCACTAGCGGGGACAGATACGCAGTATTTT
TRBD2	TRBV29-1	NA	TRBJ2-2	CSGTSRTGELFF	TGCAGCGGGACTAGCCGCACCGGGGAGCTGTTTTTT
NA	TRBV15	NA	TRBJ2-5	CATSRVRQETQYF	TGTGCCACCAGCAGAGTTCGCCAAGAGACCCAGTACTTC
TRBD1	TRBV28	once	TRBJ2-7	CVCSGTGFYEQYF	TGTGTATGCTCCGGGACAGGGTTCTACGAGCAGTACTTC
NA	TRBV7-8	NA	TRBJ1-5	CASSLTSTGVSIGNQPQHF	TGTGCCAGCAGCTTAACCTCGACGGGGGTGTCGATTGGCAATCAGCCCCAGCATTTT
NA	TRBV6-6	NA	TRBJ2-7	CASEGDSSYEQYF	TGTGCCAGCGAAGGGGACTCCTCCTACGAGCAGTACTTC
TRBD1	TRBV28	NA	TRBJ1-1	CAHRGNTEAFF	TGTGCCCACAGGGGGAACACTGAAGCTTTCTTT
TRBD1	TRBV15	NA	TRBJ2-5	CATSRVGQGQETQYF	TGTGCCACCAGCAGAGTGGGACAGGGCCAAGAGACCCAGTACTTC